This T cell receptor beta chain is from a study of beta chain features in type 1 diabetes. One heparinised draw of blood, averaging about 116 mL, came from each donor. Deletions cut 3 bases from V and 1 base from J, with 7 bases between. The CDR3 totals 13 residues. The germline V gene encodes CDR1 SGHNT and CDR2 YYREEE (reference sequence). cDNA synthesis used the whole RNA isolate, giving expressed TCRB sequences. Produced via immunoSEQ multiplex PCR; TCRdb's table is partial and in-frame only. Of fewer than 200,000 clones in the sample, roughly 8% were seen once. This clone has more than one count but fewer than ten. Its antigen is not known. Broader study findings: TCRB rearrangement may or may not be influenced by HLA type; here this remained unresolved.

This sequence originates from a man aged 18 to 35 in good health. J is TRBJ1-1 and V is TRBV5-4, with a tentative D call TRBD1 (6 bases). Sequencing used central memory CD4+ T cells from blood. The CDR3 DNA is TGTGCCAGCAGCTCAGGGGAGAACACTGAAGCTTTCTTT. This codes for CASSSGENTEAFF.